This T cell receptor (beta chain) appears in the sequencing data of a study of regulatory T cells in long-lasting Graves disease. Study observations and caveats: TRBV28, TRBJ1-2 and TRBJ2-5 were segments that persistent disease favored.

Libraries of TCR beta came from iRepertoire HTBI primers plus Arm-PCR of CDR3 regions. TCRdb re-called the multiplex PCR reads through MiXCR, storing one row per CDR3 protein. The sample consists of 530,000 or so distinct CDR3 sequences, about 16% of them appearing once. With regard to this clonotype: Its cognate antigen is unknown.

Germline CDR1 reads SGHTA; CDR2 reads FQGNSA. The CDR3 sequence is 12 residues long. The ends were cut back, 5 bases at V and 3 bases at J, with 8 bases in the middle. Time point noted: newly diagnosed GD, antithyroid drugs for less than 3 months. After RNA was extracted from PBMCs, the TCR library was made from it. The sample was also linked to a second study, of T cells in Graves' hyperthyroidism and ophthalmopathy. That study adds: HTBI primers drove first-round RT-PCR of the TCR CDR3.

Sequencing used peripheral blood mononuclear cells (PBMCs), obtained at new diagnosis, from a patient treated with antithyroid drugs. The rearrangement links TRBV7-2 to TRBJ2-7; the D is unclear. The source is a man between 18 and 35 years old with Graves disease. This CDR3 reads CASSGSHYEQYF. The CDR3 nucleotides are TGTGCCAGCAGCGGTAGCCACTACGAGCAGTACTTC.